The T cell receptor (beta chain) described here comes from a study of regulatory dendritic cells for organ transplantation. Study overall: Regulatory dendritic cells came from monocytes given vitamin D3 and IL-10.

Sorted subsets were CFSE-labeled and cultured around five days with allogeneic dendritic cells. Memory T cells were CD45RO+, naive were CD45RA+, sorted by FACS. The V gene lost 5 bases and the J gene lost 10 bases, with 9 bases spanning the gap. Germline CDR1 is SGHTA and CDR2 is FQGTGA. This CDR3 spans 11 amino acids. Study results and limitations: Mature dendritic cells appeared to drive more memory CD8+ clonal expansion than regulatory ones. Resting memory CD8+ T cells held the most alloreactive clonotypes.

Sequencing used immunoSEQ multiplex PCR; TCRdb keeps in-frame clones, though not all of them. The repertoire has under 9,000 clones, roughly 64% of them found once; the top ten carry roughly 4%. On this clone itself: Its cognate antigen is unknown.

The sequence derives from a human donor in good health. The chain uses TRBV7-3 and TRBJ2-1; D may be TRBD2 (5 bases). The sample comprised memory CD4+ T cells from blood cultured with dendritic cells. Subset indicated: CD45RO+ memory T cells. The CDR3 DNA is TGTGCCAGCAGCCAGTCGGGGGAGCAGTTCTTC. It codes for CASSQSGEQFF.